A selection of T cell receptor beta chains follows, all from one sample in a study of blood T cell repertoires in COVID-19. Generated by immunoSEQ multiplex PCR, the TCRdb table keeps only in-frame clones and is missing some. The table records roughly 350,000 clones, under 95% of them present only once. The sample consisted of peripheral blood. All receptors derive from a woman aged 18-29 years who had recovered from COVID-19. CDR3s include the opening cysteine and the closing phenylalanine or tryptophan. The D gene is left open where the match is weak.

j_call d_call v_call cdr3_aa cdr3_nt
TRBJ1-1 NA TRBV21-1 CASSKAPAPAGENTEAFF TGTGCCAGCAGCAAAGCGCCGGCACCGGCCGGGGAGAACACTGAAGCTTTCTTT
TRBJ2-5 TRBD1 TRBV23-1 CASSPSDRGDETQYF TGCGCCAGCAGTCCTTCCGACAGGGGAGACGAGACCCAGTACTTC
TRBJ2-1 TRBD2 TRBV4-3 CASSQELAGGRNEQFF TGCGCCAGCAGCCAAGAGCTAGCGGGAGGGCGCAATGAGCAGTTCTTC
TRBJ1-2 NA TRBV5-1 CASSLGPGGGYTF TGCGCCAGCAGCTTGGGGCCGGGAGGCGGCTACACCTTC
TRBJ2-3 TRBD2 TRBV28 CASSPTGTSDTDTQYF TGTGCCAGCAGCCCGACCGGGACTAGCGACACAGATACGCAGTATTTT
TRBJ2-5 TRBD2 TRBV6-2/TRBV6-3 CASSFPTSWAYEAQYF TGTGCCAGCAGTTTTCCGACTAGCTGGGCATACGAGGCCCAGTACTTC
TRBJ2-1 TRBD2 TRBV5-8 CASSYGESSGRAVSFNEQFF TGTGCCAGCAGCTACGGCGAATCTAGCGGGAGGGCCGTGTCTTTTAATGAGCAGTTCTTC
TRBJ2-5 NA TRBV29-1 CSVDLAPGETQYF TGCAGCGTTGATCTAGCGCCTGGGGAGACCCAGTACTTC
TRBJ2-1 NA TRBV25-1 CASSDRGREFF TGTGCCAGCAGTGACAGGGGTCGGGAGTTCTTC
TRBJ1-4 TRBD1 TRBV5-8 CASSLGQGGRSNEKLFF TGTGCCAGCAGCTTGGGACAGGGGGGTCGATCTAATGAAAAACTGTTTTTT
TRBJ2-1 TRBD2 TRBV24-1 CATSDLGASGKYNEQFF TGTGCCACCAGTGATTTAGGGGCTAGCGGGAAGTACAATGAGCAGTTCTTC
TRBJ1-5 NA TRBV6-1 CASSEGEAAWEAQPQHF TGTGCCAGCAGTGAAGGAGAAGCTGCTTGGGAGGCGCAGCCCCAGCATTTT
TRBJ1-2 NA TRBV27 CASSQGGYGYTF TGTGCCAGCAGTCAGGGCGGCTATGGCTACACCTTC
TRBJ1-2 NA TRBV29-1 CSVWVQSNYGYTF TGCAGCGTCTGGGTACAGAGTAACTATGGCTACACCTTC
TRBJ1-1 TRBD1 TRBV6-5 CASSRTGGKAFF TGTGCCAGCAGTCGGACAGGGGGAAAAGCTTTCTTT
TRBJ2-1 NA TRBV5-1 CASSITGSYNEQFF TGCGCCAGCAGCATAACAGGTTCCTACAATGAGCAGTTCTTC
TRBJ2-6 TRBD1 TRBV5-4 CASSLSPTGGAVGANVLTF TGTGCCAGCAGCTTATCCCCGACAGGGGGCGCGGTGGGGGCCAACGTCCTGACTTTC
TRBJ2-5 NA TRBV11-2 CASSLVDWGGTQYF TGTGCCAGCAGCTTAGTGGACTGGGGAGGGACCCAGTACTTC
TRBJ2-3 NA TRBV24-1 CATSDSGLSTDTQYF TGTGCCACCAGTGATTCCGGACTCAGCACAGATACGCAGTATTTT
TRBJ2-1 TRBD2 TRBV4-1 CASSSGLAGYNEQFF TGCGCCAGCAGCTCGGGACTAGCGGGTTACAATGAGCAGTTCTTC
TRBJ2-2 NA TRBV19 CASSMRHLNTGELFF TGTGCCAGTAGTATGAGACACCTGAACACCGGGGAGCTGTTTTTT
TRBJ2-3 TRBD2 TRBV7-2 CASSLVAGASTDTQYF TGTGCCAGCAGCTTAGTCGCGGGAGCAAGCACAGATACGCAGTATTTT
TRBJ1-1 TRBD1 TRBV6-5 CASINPGGRVTEAFF TGTGCCAGCATCAACCCAGGGGGCAGAGTGACTGAAGCTTTCTTT
TRBJ2-5 TRBD1 TRBV19 CASSMGKGAAETQYF TGTGCCAGTAGTATGGGAAAGGGGGCTGCGGAGACCCAGTACTTC
TRBJ2-1 TRBD2 TRBV7-2 CASSWGLANEQFF TGTGCCAGCAGCTGGGGACTAGCGAATGAGCAGTTCTTC
TRBJ1-1 NA TRBV7-2 CASSHTRDKAFF TGTGCCAGCAGCCACACCCGGGACAAAGCTTTCTTT
TRBJ1-2 TRBD1 TRBV4-1 CASSSRDSSNYGYTF TGCGCCAGCAGCAGCCGGGACAGCAGTAACTATGGCTACACCTTC
TRBJ2-1 NA TRBV7-2 CASSLVFGWREIEQFF TGTGCCAGCAGCTTAGTCTTTGGATGGCGGGAAATTGAGCAGTTCTTC
TRBJ2-2 TRBD2 TRBV29-1 CSVLVGGRASGELFF TGCAGCGTTCTCGTGGGCGGGAGGGCTTCCGGGGAGCTGTTTTTT
TRBJ2-1 NA TRBV24-1 CATSGIVPYNEQFF TGTGCCACCAGTGGAATAGTCCCCTACAATGAGCAGTTCTTC
TRBJ2-1 TRBD1 TRBV12-5 CASGNPPLKRDRVYNEQFF TGTGCTAGTGGCAACCCCCCTCTGAAAAGGGACAGGGTATACAATGAGCAGTTCTTC
TRBJ2-5 TRBD2 TRBV5-1 CASSLGLAGGQETQYF TGCGCCAGCAGCTTGGGGCTTGCGGGAGGACAAGAGACCCAGTACTTC
TRBJ2-5 NA TRBV7-2 CASSLSYSSGTQYF TGTGCCAGCAGCTTAAGCTACAGCAGTGGGACCCAGTACTTC
TRBJ1-1 NA TRBV11-2 CASSPSGGYLTEAFF TGTGCCAGCAGCCCGAGCGGTGGGTATTTGACTGAAGCTTTCTTT
TRBJ2-3 TRBD2 TRBV6-1 CASSETAGGADTQYF TGTGCCAGCAGTGAGACAGCGGGAGGGGCAGATACGCAGTATTTT
TRBJ1-1 TRBD1 TRBV5-4 CASRPPWDRENTEAFF TGTGCCAGCAGACCGCCGTGGGACAGGGAGAACACTGAAGCTTTCTTT
TRBJ1-1 TRBD1 TRBV5-5 CASSLEGQGAGAEAFF TGTGCCAGCAGCTTGGAGGGACAGGGGGCGGGTGCTGAAGCTTTCTTT
TRBJ2-1 NA TRBV6-5 CASSYSVGGGNEQFF TGTGCCAGCAGTTACTCCGTTGGGGGCGGCAATGAGCAGTTCTTC
TRBJ2-1 NA TRBV11-3 CASSLWTGEIHEQFF TGTGCCAGCAGCTTATGGACGGGAGAAATCCATGAGCAGTTCTTC
TRBJ2-1 TRBD2 TRBV30 CAWSIAGGHNEQFF TGTGCCTGGAGTATTGCGGGAGGCCACAATGAGCAGTTCTTC
TRBJ2-3 TRBD1 TRBV6-2/TRBV6-3 CASSRLTGDDTDTQYF TGTGCCAGCAGCCGCCTGACAGGGGACGACACAGATACGCAGTATTTT
TRBJ2-5 NA TRBV6-5 CATGRGVVETQYF TGTGCCACGGGGCGCGGGGTAGTGGAGACCCAGTACTTC
TRBJ1-5 TRBD1 TRBV5-6 CASSRTGDQPQHF TGTGCCAGCAGCCGCACAGGGGATCAGCCCCAGCATTTT
TRBJ2-3 NA TRBV11-2 CASSPSRNTDTQYF TGTGCCAGCAGTCCCTCCAGAAACACAGATACGCAGTATTTT
TRBJ1-1 TRBD1 TRBV27 CASSLYRQGYTEAFF TGTGCCAGCAGTTTATACCGACAGGGATACACTGAAGCTTTCTTT
TRBJ2-3 TRBD2 TRBV4-3 CASSQLAGVGDTQYF TGCGCCAGCAGCCAACTAGCGGGAGTAGGAGATACGCAGTATTTT